In its sample, the clone carrying this T cell receptor beta chain was seen once. The record originates from a study of blood T cell repertoires in COVID-19. In the study overall: Material from acute and convalescent COVID-19 was sourced from the United States, Italy and Spain. T cells, B-cell-depleted T cells, or PBMCs supplied cDNA or gDNA.

CDR3 length equals 18 residues. V was trimmed by 0 bases and J by 2 bases, leaving 16 bases between them. Germline lookup yields CDR1 LGHNA and CDR2 YNFKEQ. Study processing details: Amplification of reference gene primers provided the estimated nucleated cell counts. TCRdb's table, derived via immunoSEQ multiplex PCR, lists solely in-frame clones and lacks some. For V, J and clone size, that table is used; D and trimming come from the DNA. This sample has over 60,000 clones, with around nine tenths found just once. Sequencing was carried out using peripheral blood. The chain carries TRBV4-2 and TRBJ2-2, with a weak D call TRBD1 (5 bases). The TCR was taken from a man in his 70s with acute or convalescent COVID-19. The chain's CDR3 is CASSQDKTRTTNTGELFF. The CDR3 DNA sequence: TGTGCCAGCAGCCAAGACAAAACGAGGACAACCAACACCGGGGAGCTGTTTTTT.